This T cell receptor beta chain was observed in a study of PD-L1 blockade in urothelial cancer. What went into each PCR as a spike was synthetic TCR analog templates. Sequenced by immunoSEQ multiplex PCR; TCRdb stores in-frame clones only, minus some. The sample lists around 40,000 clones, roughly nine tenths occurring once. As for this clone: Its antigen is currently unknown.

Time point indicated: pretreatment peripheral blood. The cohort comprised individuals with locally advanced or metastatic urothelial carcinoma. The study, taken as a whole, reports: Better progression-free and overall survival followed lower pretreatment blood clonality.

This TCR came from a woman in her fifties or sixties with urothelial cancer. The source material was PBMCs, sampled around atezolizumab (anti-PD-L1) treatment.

CDR3 DNA: TGTGCCAGCAGCTCTTCGCCGGGACAAGGCACAGATACGCAGTATTTT. Its protein product is CASSSSPGQGTDTQYF. The V call is TRBV13, the J call TRBJ2-3; D is possibly TRBD1 (6 bases). Trimming shortened V by 4 bases and J by 1 base, and 15 bases separated the two germline ends. Germline CDR1 and CDR2: PRHDT and FYEKMQ (reference sequence). The CDR3 consists of 16 residues.